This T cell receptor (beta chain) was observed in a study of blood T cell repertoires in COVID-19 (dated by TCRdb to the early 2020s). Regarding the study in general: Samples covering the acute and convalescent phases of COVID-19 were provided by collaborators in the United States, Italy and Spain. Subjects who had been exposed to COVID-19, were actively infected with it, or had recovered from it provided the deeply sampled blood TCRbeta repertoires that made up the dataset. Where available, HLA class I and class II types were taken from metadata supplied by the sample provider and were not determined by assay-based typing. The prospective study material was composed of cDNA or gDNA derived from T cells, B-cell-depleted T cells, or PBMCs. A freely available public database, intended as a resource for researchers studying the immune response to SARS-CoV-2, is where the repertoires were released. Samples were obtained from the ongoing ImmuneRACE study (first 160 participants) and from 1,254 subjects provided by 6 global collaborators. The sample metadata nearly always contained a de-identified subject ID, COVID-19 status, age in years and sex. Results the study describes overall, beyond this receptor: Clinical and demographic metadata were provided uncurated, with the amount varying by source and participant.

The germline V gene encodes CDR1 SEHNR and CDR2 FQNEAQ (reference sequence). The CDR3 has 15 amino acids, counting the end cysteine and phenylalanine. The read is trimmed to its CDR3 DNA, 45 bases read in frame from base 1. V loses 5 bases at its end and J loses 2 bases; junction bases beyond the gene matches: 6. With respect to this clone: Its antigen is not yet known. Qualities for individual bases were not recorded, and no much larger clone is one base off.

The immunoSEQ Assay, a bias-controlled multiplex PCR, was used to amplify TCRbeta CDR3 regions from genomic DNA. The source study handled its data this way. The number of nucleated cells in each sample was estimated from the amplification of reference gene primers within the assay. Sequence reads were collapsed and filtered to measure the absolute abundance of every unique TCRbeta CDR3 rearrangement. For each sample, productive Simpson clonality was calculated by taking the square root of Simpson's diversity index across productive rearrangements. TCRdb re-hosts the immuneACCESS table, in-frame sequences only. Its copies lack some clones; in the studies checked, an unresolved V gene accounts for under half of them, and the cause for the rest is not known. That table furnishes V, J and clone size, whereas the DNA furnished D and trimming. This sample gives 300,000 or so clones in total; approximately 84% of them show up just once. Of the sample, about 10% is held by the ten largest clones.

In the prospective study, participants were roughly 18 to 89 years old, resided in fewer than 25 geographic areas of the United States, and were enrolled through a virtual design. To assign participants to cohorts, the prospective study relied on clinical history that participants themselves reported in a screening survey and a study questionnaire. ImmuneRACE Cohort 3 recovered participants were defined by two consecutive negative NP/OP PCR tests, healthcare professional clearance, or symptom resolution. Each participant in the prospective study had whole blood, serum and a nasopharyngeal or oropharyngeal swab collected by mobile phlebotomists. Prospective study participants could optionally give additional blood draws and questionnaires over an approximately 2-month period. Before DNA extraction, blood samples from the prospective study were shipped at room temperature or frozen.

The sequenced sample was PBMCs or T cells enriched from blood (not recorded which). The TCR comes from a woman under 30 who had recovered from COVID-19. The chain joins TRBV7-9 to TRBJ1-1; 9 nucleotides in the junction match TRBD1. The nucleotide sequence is TGTGCCAGCAGCCCGGGACAGGGCTCAAACACTGAAGCTTTCTTT. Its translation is CASSPGQGSNTEAFF. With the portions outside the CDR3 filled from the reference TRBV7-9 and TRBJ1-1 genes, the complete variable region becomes DTGVSQNPRHKITKRGQNVTFRCDPISEHNRLYWYRQTLGQGPEFLTYFQNEAQLEKSRLLSDRFSAERPKGSFSTLEIQRTEQGDSAMYLCASSPGQGSNTEAFFGQGTRLTVV.